A selection of T cell receptor beta chains follows, all from one sample in a study of T cell responses to AZD1222 COVID-19 vaccine. The assay was immunoSEQ multiplex PCR, and TCRdb's table has in-frame clones only and misses some. The sample records 140,000 to 150,000 clones, approximately 90% being singletons. Sequences were derived from peripheral blood, sampled on day 0 of AZD1222 vaccination. The origin of the receptors is an adult in good health. Each CDR3 is given with its conserved first and last residue. The D gene is left open where the match is weak. Expanded clones are given a class, and other clones once, few, many or no size at all.

d_call j_call v_call clone_size cdr3_aa cdr3_nt
. TRBJ1-5 TRBV6-5 . CASSLRHKSQPQHF TGTGCCAGCAGTCTCAGACATAAATCTCAGCCCCAGCATTTT
. TRBJ2-2 TRBV5-6 . CASSLRGFANTGELFF TGTGCCAGCAGCTTGAGGGGATTCGCGAACACCGGGGAGCTGTTTTTT
. TRBJ1-6 TRBV5-4 . CASSLGDGRRETPLHF TGTGCCAGCAGCTTGGGGGACGGTCGGAGAGAGACACCCCTCCACTTT
. TRBJ1-1 TRBV9 . CASSPFLGGGTEAFF TGTGCCAGCAGCCCCTTTCTGGGAGGAGGAACTGAAGCTTTCTTT
. TRBJ2-2 TRBV27 . CASSLGGGDGELFF TGTGCCAGCAGTTTAGGAGGGGGTGACGGGGAGCTGTTTTTT
. TRBJ1-2 TRBV5-1 . CASSRGEAGAIYGYTF TGCGCCAGCAGCCGGGGGGAGGCGGGGGCGATCTATGGCTACACCTTC
. TRBJ2-1 TRBV5-1 . CASSLDRNEQFF TGCGCCAGCAGCTTGGACCGCAATGAGCAGTTCTTC
. TRBJ2-2 TRBV29-1 . CSVEGGGTGELFF TGCAGCGTTGAAGGTGGCGGGACCGGGGAGCTGTTTTTT
. TRBJ2-2 TRBV7-9 . CASSQTGPRANTGELFF TGTGCCAGCAGCCAGACCGGGCCGAGGGCGAACACCGGGGAGCTGTTTTTT
. TRBJ1-4 TRBV28 . CASSAQMANEKLFF TGTGCCAGCAGTGCACAGATGGCTAATGAAAAACTGTTTTTT
TRBD1 TRBJ2-4 TRBV6-2/TRBV6-3 . CASSNTGGAVKNIQYF TGTGCCAGCAGTAATACAGGGGGCGCGGTCAAAAACATTCAGTACTTC
. TRBJ1-4 TRBV20-1 . CSASLSTTNEKLFF TGCAGTGCTAGTTTAAGTACAACTAATGAAAAACTGTTTTTT
TRBD2 TRBJ2-2 TRBV18 . CASSPLLAENTGELFF TGTGCCAGCTCACCACTTCTAGCGGAGAACACCGGGGAGCTGTTTTTT
TRBD2 TRBJ2-1 TRBV5-6 . CASSSLAGVNEQFF TGTGCCAGCAGCTCTCTAGCGGGAGTCAATGAGCAGTTCTTC
. TRBJ2-3 TRBV9 . CASSVAKGEGRRTDTQYF TGTGCCAGCAGCGTAGCTAAGGGGGAGGGCCGTCGGACAGATACGCAGTATTTT
. TRBJ2-7 TRBV15 . CAPKAYEQYF TGTGCCCCCAAGGCCTACGAGCAGTACTTC
TRBD2 TRBJ2-5 TRBV7-2 . CASSPQLAGGETQYF TGTGCCAGCAGTCCCCAACTAGCGGGAGGAGAGACCCAGTACTTC
TRBD1 TRBJ1-1 TRBV7-2 . CASSSGTANTEAFF TGTGCCAGCAGCTCCGGGACAGCCAACACTGAAGCTTTCTTT
. TRBJ1-1 TRBV27 . CASSFILQGSTEAFF TGTGCCAGCAGTTTTATCCTACAGGGTTCAACTGAAGCTTTCTTT
. TRBJ2-7 TRBV11-1 . CASSLRQVFTSHEQYF TGTGCCAGCAGCTTAAGACAGGTCTTTACTAGCCACGAGCAGTACTTC
. TRBJ1-2 TRBV30 once CAWSVSGYGYTF TGTGCCTGGAGTGTTTCCGGCTATGGCTACACCTTC
. TRBJ2-2 TRBV9 . CASGIARGNTGELFF TGTGCCAGCGGAATAGCGCGGGGGAACACCGGGGAGCTGTTTTTT
TRBD2 TRBJ2-1 TRBV19 . CASSGTSFEQFF TGTGCCAGTAGCGGGACTAGTTTTGAGCAGTTCTTC
. TRBJ1-2 TRBV6-4 . CASSDWDYGYTF TGTGCCAGCAGTGACTGGGACTATGGCTACACCTTC
. TRBJ1-3 TRBV7-2 . CASSLGPSEGNTIYF TGTGCCAGCAGCCTAGGGCCCTCAGAGGGAAACACCATATATTTT
. TRBJ1-1 TRBV12-3/TRBV12-4 . CASASAGQGAFF TGTGCCAGCGCCTCGGCCGGCCAGGGAGCTTTCTTT
. TRBJ1-3 TRBV11-2 . CASSSGRWEYSGNTIYF TGTGCCAGCAGCTCGGGACGGTGGGAATACTCTGGAAACACCATATATTTT
. TRBJ2-6 TRBV27 . CASSLGRANVLTF TGTGCCAGCAGTTTGGGGAGGGCCAACGTCCTGACTTTC
. TRBJ1-4 TRBV5-8 . CASSPLGRMEKLFF TGTGCCAGCAGCCCGCTGGGCAGGATGGAAAAACTGTTTTTT
TRBD2 TRBJ2-3 TRBV11-3 . CASSSRTSGPSDTQYF TGTGCCAGCAGCTCTCGGACTAGCGGTCCTTCAGATACGCAGTATTTT
. TRBJ2-2 TRBV25-1 . CASTGSGELFF TGTGCCAGCACTGGATCCGGGGAGCTGTTTTTT
. TRBJ2-5 TRBV6-6 . CASRIGVGERLGTQYF TGTGCCAGCAGGATCGGAGTTGGGGAGCGGTTGGGGACCCAGTACTTC
TRBD1 TRBJ1-2 TRBV5-1 . CASRTLNGQGMNGYTF TGCGCCAGCAGGACCCTTAATGGACAGGGAATGAATGGCTACACCTTC
. TRBJ1-2 TRBV7-2 . CASSSVTGLGYGYTF TGTGCCAGCAGCTCGGTTACAGGGTTAGGCTATGGCTACACCTTC
TRBD2 TRBJ2-1 TRBV4-3 once CASSQDFGGSGKYNEQFF TGCGCCAGCAGCCAAGATTTTGGAGGCAGCGGGAAGTACAATGAGCAGTTCTTC
. TRBJ1-2 TRBV2 . CASRDNPKALYGYTF TGTGCCAGCAGGGATAATCCTAAGGCCCTCTATGGCTACACCTTC
TRBD2 TRBJ2-1 TRBV5-6 . CASSPGLAGGGPYNEQFF TGTGCCAGCAGCCCGGGACTAGCGGGAGGAGGCCCCTACAATGAGCAGTTCTTC
. TRBJ2-2 TRBV10-3 . CAISEGGLPNTGELFF TGTGCCATCAGTGAGGGGGGACTGCCGAACACCGGGGAGCTGTTTTTT
. TRBJ2-7 TRBV5-1 . CASSSGSGDLAFSSYEQYF TGCGCCAGCAGCTCCGGGTCTGGGGATCTAGCGTTCAGCTCCTACGAGCAGTACTTC
TRBD2 TRBJ2-5 TRBV4-3 . CASSPRLLAGNQETQYF TGCGCCAGCAGCCCCAGACTACTAGCGGGAAACCAAGAGACCCAGTACTTC
. TRBJ1-4 TRBV30 . CAWSVKIGELFF TGTGCCTGGAGTGTGAAGATTGGGGAACTGTTTTTT
TRBD1 TRBJ1-2 TRBV19 . CASSAPGDSPSNYGYTF TGTGCCAGTAGTGCCCCCGGGGACAGCCCATCGAACTATGGCTACACCTTC
TRBD2 TRBJ2-1 TRBV27 . CASSPLGGRGHNEQFF TGTGCCAGCAGCCCCTTAGGCGGGAGAGGCCACAATGAGCAGTTCTTC
. TRBJ2-3 TRBV5-8 . CASSLKGNTQYF TGTGCCAGCAGCTTGAAGGGTAATACGCAGTATTTT
. TRBJ2-3 TRBV2 . CASSVGGFTDTQYF TGTGCCAGCAGTGTAGGCGGGTTCACAGATACGCAGTATTTT
TRBD1 TRBJ2-3 TRBV5-1 . CASSPDRGADTQYF TGCGCCAGCAGCCCGGACAGGGGCGCAGATACGCAGTATTTT
. TRBJ2-1 TRBV3-1/TRBV3-2 . CASSRGDNEQFF TGTGCCAGCAGCCGAGGAGACAATGAGCAGTTCTTC
. TRBJ2-5 TRBV3-1/TRBV3-2 . CASSQGQQETQYF TGTGCCAGCAGCCAAGGTCAGCAAGAGACCCAGTACTTC
. TRBJ2-7 TRBV7-8 . CASSPKRSPYEQYF TGTGCCAGCAGCCCCAAGCGGAGCCCCTACGAGCAGTACTTC
. TRBJ2-2 TRBV4-2 . CASSQDMGATGELFF TGTGCCAGCAGCCAAGATATGGGGGCGACCGGGGAGCTGTTTTTT
. TRBJ1-2 TRBV19 . CASSIDLWGENGYTF TGTGCCAGTAGTATAGATCTTTGGGGGGAAAATGGCTACACCTTC
. TRBJ1-1 TRBV3-1/TRBV3-2 once CASSQKRRWGTEAFF TGTGCCAGCAGCCAAAAGCGACGATGGGGGACTGAAGCTTTCTTT
. TRBJ2-3 TRBV28 . CASSFLNTQYF TGTGCCAGCAGTTTCTTGAATACGCAGTATTTT
. TRBJ2-1 TRBV7-8 . CASSHPANEQFF TGTGCCAGCAGCCACCCGGCCAATGAGCAGTTCTTC
TRBD1 TRBJ1-2 TRBV19 . CASSSSGQGRYGYTF TGTGCCAGTAGTTCATCGGGACAGGGCCGCTATGGCTACACCTTC
. TRBJ2-1 TRBV7-3 . CASSPSAGRNEQFF TGTGCCAGCAGCCCCTCAGCAGGGAGGAATGAGCAGTTCTTC